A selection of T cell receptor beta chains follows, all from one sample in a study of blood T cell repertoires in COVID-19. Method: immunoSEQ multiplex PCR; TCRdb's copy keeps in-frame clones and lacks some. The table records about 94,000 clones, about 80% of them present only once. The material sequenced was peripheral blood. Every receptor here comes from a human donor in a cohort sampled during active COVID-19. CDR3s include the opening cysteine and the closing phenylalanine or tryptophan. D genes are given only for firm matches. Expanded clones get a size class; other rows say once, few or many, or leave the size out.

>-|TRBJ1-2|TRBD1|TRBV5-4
CASSSGTGPVGGYGYTF
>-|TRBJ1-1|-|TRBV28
CASSVPGRGSFF
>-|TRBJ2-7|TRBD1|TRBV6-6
CASSQPGQGDEQYF
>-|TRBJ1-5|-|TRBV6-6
CASSYSERNQPQHF
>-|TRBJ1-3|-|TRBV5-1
CASTFGQISGNTIYF
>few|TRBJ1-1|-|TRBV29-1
CSVEDRTAPTLEAFF
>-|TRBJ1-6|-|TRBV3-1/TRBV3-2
CASSQDPRTVISVTLHF
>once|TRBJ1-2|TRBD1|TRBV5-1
CASSLTGTGKDYGYTF
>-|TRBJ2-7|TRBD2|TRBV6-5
CASTRTSGRMSEQYF
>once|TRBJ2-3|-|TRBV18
CASSPGAGGGSTDTQYF
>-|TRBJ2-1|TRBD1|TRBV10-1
CASSSQQGNPYNEQFF
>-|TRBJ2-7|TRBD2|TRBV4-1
CASSQGTSGAYEQYF
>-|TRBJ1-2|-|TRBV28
CASSLGGNYGYTF
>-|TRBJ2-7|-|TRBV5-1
CASSQDSSYEQYF
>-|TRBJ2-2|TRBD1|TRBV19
CASSSRDRGHNGELFF
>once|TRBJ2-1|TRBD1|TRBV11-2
CASSLDGTGGSSYNEQFF
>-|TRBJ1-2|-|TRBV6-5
CASSLQVIYGYTF
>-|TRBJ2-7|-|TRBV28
CASSLRRGNYEQYF
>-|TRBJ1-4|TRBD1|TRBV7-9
CASSLGQGNEKLFF
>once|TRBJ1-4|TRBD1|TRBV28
CASSQGADSLIEKLFF
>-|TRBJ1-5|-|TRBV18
CASSKQGFNQPQHF
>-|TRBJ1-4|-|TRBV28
CASGVEKLFF
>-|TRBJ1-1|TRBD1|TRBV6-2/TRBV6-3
CASSYRGPTEAFF
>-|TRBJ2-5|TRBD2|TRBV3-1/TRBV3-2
CASSQDFRGGEETQYF
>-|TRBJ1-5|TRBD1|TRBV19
CASSGDRRGYQPQHF
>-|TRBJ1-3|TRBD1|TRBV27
CASSPRGSSGNTIYF
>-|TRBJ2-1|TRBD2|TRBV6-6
CASSRGLAGGPSYNEQFF
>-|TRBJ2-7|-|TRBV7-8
CASSTRGEEQYF
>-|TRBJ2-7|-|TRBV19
CASSIGSSYEQYF
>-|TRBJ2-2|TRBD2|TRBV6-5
CASGGLAGFTGELFF
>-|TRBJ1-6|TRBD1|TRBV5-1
CASRQGTNSPLHF
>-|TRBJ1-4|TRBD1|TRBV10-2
CASLDRGGNEKLFF
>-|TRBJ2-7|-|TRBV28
CASSQTDSYEQYF
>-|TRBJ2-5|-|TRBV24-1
CATSDPPGFQYF
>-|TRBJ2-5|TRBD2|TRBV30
CAWSVRSSGKETQYF
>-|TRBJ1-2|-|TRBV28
CASSWGQLSKGYGYTF
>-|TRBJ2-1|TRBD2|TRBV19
CASSIGTSANNEQFF
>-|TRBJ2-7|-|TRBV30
CAWSQAKKSYEQYF
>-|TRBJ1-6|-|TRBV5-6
CASSYKGVGGVYNSPLHF
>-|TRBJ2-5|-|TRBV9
CASSVAPKQETQYF
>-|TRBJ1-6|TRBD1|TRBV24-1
CATVDREIYSPLHF
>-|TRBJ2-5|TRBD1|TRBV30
CAWSGGQAITQETQYF
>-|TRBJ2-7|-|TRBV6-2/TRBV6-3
CASSYGRERGQYF
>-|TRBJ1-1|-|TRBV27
CASRVGGNTEAFF
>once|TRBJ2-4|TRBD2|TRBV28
CASSLESGRAAIQYF
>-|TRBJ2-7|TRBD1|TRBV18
CASSSGTGSVEQYF
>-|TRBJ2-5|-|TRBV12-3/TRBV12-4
CASSQNTQETQYF
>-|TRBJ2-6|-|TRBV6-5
CASRSTGANVLTF
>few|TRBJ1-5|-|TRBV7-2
CASSPQGGQPQHF
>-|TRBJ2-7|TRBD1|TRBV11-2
CASSLNPSTGGIQYF
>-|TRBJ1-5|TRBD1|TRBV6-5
CASSYGTGGNQPQHF
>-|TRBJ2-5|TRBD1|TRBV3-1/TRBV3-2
CASSHTGAGETQYF
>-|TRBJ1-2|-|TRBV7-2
CASSFTRVGGYTF
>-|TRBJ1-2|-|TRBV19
CASSIGHPQDYGYTF